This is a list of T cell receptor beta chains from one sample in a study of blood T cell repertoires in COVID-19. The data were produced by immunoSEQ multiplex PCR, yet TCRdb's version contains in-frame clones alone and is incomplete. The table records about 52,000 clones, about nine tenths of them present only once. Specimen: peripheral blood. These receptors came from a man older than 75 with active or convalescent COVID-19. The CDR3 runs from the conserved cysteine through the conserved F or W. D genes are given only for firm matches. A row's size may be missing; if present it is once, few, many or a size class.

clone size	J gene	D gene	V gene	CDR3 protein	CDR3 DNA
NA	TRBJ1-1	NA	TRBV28	CASSLWRRGTEAFF	TGTGCCAGCAGTTTATGGCGACGGGGCACTGAAGCTTTCTTT
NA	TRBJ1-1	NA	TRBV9	CASSPDGGRGAFF	TGTGCCAGCAGCCCCGACGGGGGAAGAGGAGCTTTCTTT
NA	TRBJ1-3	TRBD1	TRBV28	CASSPGTGRYTGNTIYF	TGTGCCAGCAGTCCCGGGACAGGGCGTTATACTGGAAACACCATATATTTT
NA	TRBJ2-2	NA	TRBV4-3	CASSRGGGINGELFF	TGCGCCAGCAGCCGAGGAGGAGGGATCAACGGGGAGCTGTTTTTT
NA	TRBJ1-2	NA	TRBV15	CATSRGSRPNYGYTF	TGTGCCACCAGCCGGGGTTCACGGCCTAACTATGGCTACACCTTC
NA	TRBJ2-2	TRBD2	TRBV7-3	CASSLMSSGGSGELFF	TGTGCCAGCAGCTTAATGTCTAGCGGGGGCTCCGGGGAGCTGTTTTTT
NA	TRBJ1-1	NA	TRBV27	CASSLYLRVGTEAFF	TGTGCCAGCAGTTTATACCTCAGGGTCGGGACTGAAGCTTTCTTT
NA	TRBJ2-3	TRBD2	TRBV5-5	CASSPPGLVSTDTQYF	TGTGCCAGCAGCCCGCCGGGACTAGTCAGCACAGATACGCAGTATTTT
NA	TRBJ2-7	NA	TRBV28	CASSVSRAGSYEQYF	TGTGCCAGCAGTGTGTCCAGGGCGGGGAGCTACGAGCAGTACTTC
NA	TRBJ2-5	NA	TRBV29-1	CSARRWGGETQYF	TGCAGCGCCCGTAGGTGGGGAGGAGAGACCCAGTACTTC
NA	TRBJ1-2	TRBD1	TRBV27	CASSLGQGRSDYGYTF	TGTGCCAGCAGTTTGGGACAGGGGCGTTCCGACTATGGCTACACCTTC
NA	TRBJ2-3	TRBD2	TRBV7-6	CASSLPGLAGASSTDTQYF	TGTGCCAGCAGCCTTCCTGGACTAGCGGGAGCCTCTAGCACAGATACGCAGTATTTT
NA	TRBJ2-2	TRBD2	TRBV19	CASSTPTLAEVSSGELFF	TGTGCCAGTAGTACTCCGACACTAGCGGAGGTTTCGTCCGGGGAGCTGTTTTTT
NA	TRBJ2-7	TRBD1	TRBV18	CASSVGTGPEQYF	TGTGCCAGCTCCGTGGGGACAGGGCCCGAGCAGTACTTC
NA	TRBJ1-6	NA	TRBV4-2	CASSQDHGSRRSPLHF	TGTGCCAGCAGCCAAGATCACGGGAGCCGGCGATCACCCCTCCACTTT
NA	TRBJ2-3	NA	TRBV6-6	CASSPGTYRTDTQYF	TGTGCCAGCAGCCCCGGGACTTACCGCACAGATACGCAGTATTTT
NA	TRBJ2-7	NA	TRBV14	CASSHFPGEQYF	TGTGCCAGCAGCCACTTTCCCGGCGAGCAGTACTTC
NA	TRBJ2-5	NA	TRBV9	CASSDRTASETQYF	TGTGCCAGCAGCGACCGGACAGCTTCGGAGACCCAGTACTTC
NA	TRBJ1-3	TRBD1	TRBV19	CASSRNGQGQPGNTIYF	TGTGCCAGTAGTAGAAACGGACAGGGCCAGCCTGGAAACACCATATATTTT
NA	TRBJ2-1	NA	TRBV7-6	CASSLEVQGDNEQFF	TGTGCCAGCAGCTTAGAAGTACAGGGAGACAATGAGCAGTTCTTC
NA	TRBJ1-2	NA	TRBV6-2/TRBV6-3	CASSYYGQSYGYTF	TGTGCCAGCAGTTACTATGGACAGTCGTATGGCTACACCTTC
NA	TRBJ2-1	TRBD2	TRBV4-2	CASSQDWDWTSGRSEQFF	TGTGCCAGCAGCCAAGATTGGGATTGGACTAGCGGGAGGAGTGAGCAGTTCTTC
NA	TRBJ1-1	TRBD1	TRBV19	CASSIGMGTVNTEAFF	TGTGCCAGTAGTATAGGGATGGGGACAGTGAACACTGAAGCTTTCTTT
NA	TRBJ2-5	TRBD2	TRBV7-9	CASSLGTGGGEETQYF	TGTGCCAGCAGCTTAGGAACGGGAGGAGGGGAGGAGACCCAGTACTTC
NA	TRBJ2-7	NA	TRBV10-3	CATTTTAREQYF	TGTGCCACCACCACGACAGCTCGCGAGCAGTACTTC
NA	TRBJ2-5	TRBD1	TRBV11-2	CASSLGVAGGRETQYF	TGTGCCAGCAGCTTAGGTGTCGCAGGGGGCAGAGAGACCCAGTACTTC
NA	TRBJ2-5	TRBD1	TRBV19	CASSQKGQFSQETQYF	TGTGCCAGTAGTCAGAAGGGACAGTTCAGCCAAGAGACCCAGTACTTC
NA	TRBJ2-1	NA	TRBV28	CASSFFDEQFF	TGTGCCAGCAGTTTTTTCGATGAGCAGTTCTTC
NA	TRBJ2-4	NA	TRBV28	CASSLGGSTAKNIQYF	TGTGCCAGCAGCCTGGGGGGAAGTACCGCCAAAAACATTCAGTACTTC
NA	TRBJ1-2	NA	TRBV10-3	CAISERGQNYGYTF	TGTGCCATCAGTGAGCGTGGGCAGAACTATGGCTACACCTTC
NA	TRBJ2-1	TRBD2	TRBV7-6	CASSSRLAPYNEQFF	TGTGCCAGCAGCTCCCGACTAGCTCCTTACAATGAGCAGTTCTTC
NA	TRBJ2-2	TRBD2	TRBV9	CASSVGLAGDTGELFF	TGTGCCAGCAGCGTAGGACTAGCGGGGGACACCGGGGAGCTGTTTTTT
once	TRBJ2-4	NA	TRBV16	CASSPGDWDVNF	TGTGCCAGCAGCCCTGGGGACTGGGACGTTAACTTC
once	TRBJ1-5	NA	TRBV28	CASSPAGPSEPLEPQHF	TGTGCCAGCAGTCCCGCGGGACCCTCAGAACCATTGGAGCCCCAGCATTTT
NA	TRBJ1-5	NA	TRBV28	CASSLRTVNQPQHF	TGTGCCAGCAGTCTAAGGACAGTCAATCAGCCCCAGCATTTT
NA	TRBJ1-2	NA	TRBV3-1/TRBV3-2	CASSQYRQRKGYTF	TGTGCCAGCAGCCAATATAGACAAAGGAAGGGCTACACCTTC
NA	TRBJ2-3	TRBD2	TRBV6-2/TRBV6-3	CASSYGVAGALPNTQYF	TGTGCCAGCAGTTACGGGGTAGCGGGGGCCCTCCCCAATACGCAGTATTTT
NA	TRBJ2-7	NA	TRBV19	CASSTDSYEQYF	TGTGCCAGTAGTACGGACAGCTACGAGCAGTACTTC
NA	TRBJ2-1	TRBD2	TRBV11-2	CASSLRTSKSNEQFF	TGTGCCAGCAGCTTACGGACTAGTAAGTCCAATGAGCAGTTCTTC
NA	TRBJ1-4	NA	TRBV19	CATARTGWPEKLFF	TGTGCCACCGCCCGAACAGGGTGGCCTGAAAAACTGTTTTTT
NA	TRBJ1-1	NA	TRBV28	CASRSGNTEAFF	TGTGCCAGCAGATCGGGGAACACTGAAGCTTTCTTT
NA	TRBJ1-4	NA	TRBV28	CASSLGTTNEKLFF	TGTGCCAGCAGTTTAGGCACAACTAATGAAAAACTGTTTTTT
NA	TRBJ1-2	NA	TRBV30	CAWSKDRFNYGYTF	TGTGCCTGGAGTAAGGACAGATTTAACTATGGCTACACCTTC
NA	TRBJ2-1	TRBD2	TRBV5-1	CASSLLAGSAYNEQFF	TGCGCCAGCAGCTTACTAGCGGGATCGGCCTACAATGAGCAGTTCTTC
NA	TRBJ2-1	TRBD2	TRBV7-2	CASSLVLAGSSSYNEQFF	TGTGCCAGCAGCTTAGTACTAGCGGGAAGTTCGTCCTACAATGAGCAGTTCTTC
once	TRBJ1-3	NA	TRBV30	CAWSEGGKVYTIYF	TGTGCCTGGAGTGAAGGGGGAAAAGTGTACACCATATATTTT
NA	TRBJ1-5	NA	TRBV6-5	CASRVTGYSNQPQHF	TGTGCCAGCAGAGTGACAGGATATAGCAATCAGCCCCAGCATTTT
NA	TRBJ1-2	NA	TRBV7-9	CASSLNTGTNYGYTF	TGTGCCAGCAGCTTAAATACCGGGACTAACTATGGCTACACCTTC
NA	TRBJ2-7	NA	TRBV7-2	CASSLGGQSYEQYF	TGTGCCAGCAGCTTAGGAGGACAGTCCTACGAGCAGTACTTC
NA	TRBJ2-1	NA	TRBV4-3	CASSQERERNEQFF	TGCGCCAGCAGCCAAGAGCGGGAAAGGAATGAGCAGTTCTTC
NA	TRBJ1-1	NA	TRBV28	CASSFNGNTEAFF	TGTGCCAGCAGTTTCAACGGGAACACTGAAGCTTTCTTT
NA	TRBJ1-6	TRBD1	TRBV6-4	CASSTDRENSPLHF	TGTGCCAGCAGCACGGACAGGGAGAATTCACCCCTCCACTTT
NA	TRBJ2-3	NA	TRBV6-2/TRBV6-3	CASSYSFTVVTDTQYF	TGTGCCAGCAGTTACTCGTTCACTGTGGTAACAGATACGCAGTATTTT
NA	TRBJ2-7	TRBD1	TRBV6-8	CATRDRPLPALGEQYF	TGTGCCACCCGGGACAGGCCCCTCCCTGCTTTAGGCGAGCAGTACTTC
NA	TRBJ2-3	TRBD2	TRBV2	CASSERRGDTDTQYF	TGTGCCAGCAGTGAAAGGCGGGGGGACACAGATACGCAGTATTTT